This T cell receptor beta chain was sequenced in a study of blood T cell repertoires in COVID-19. Germline-derived CDR1 and CDR2 are LNHDA and SQIVND (reference sequence). The CDR3 is 14 residues long. V shed 7 bases, J shed 5 bases, and the junction held 6 bases outside the gene matches. Some clones are missing from TCRdb's copy, which holds only in-frame ones; the method was immunoSEQ multiplex PCR. Among tens of thousands of clones, under 85% were seen once, and the ten largest hold roughly 32%. Sequenced sample: peripheral blood. The chain carries TRBV19 and TRBJ2-2; 8 nucleotides match TRBD1. This TCR came from a woman aged 80 or over with acute or convalescent COVID-19. Here the CDR3 DNA reads TGTGCCAGTAATGACAGGGGATTAACCGGGGAGCTGTTTTTT. Translation gives CASNDRGLTGELFF. The full variable domain, completed using reference TRBV19 and TRBJ2-2, is DGGITQSPKYLFRKEGQNVTLSCEQNLNHDAMYWYRQDPGQGLRLIYYSQIVNDFQKGDIAEGYSVSREKKESFPLTVTSAQKNPTAFYLCASNDRGLTGELFFGEGSRLTVL.